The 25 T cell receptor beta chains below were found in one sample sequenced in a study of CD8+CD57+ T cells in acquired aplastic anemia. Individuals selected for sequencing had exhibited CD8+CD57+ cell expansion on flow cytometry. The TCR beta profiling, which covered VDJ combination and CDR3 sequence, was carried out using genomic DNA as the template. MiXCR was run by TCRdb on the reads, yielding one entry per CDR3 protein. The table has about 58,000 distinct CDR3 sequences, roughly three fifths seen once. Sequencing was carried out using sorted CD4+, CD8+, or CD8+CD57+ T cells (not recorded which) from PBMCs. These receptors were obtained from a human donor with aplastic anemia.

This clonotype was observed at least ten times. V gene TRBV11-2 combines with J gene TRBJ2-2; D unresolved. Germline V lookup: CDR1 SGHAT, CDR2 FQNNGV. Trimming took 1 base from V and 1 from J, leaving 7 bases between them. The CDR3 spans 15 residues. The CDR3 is CASSLVWGNTGELFF. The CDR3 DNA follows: TGTGCCAGCAGCTTAGTATGGGGGAACACCGGGGAGCTGTTTTTT.

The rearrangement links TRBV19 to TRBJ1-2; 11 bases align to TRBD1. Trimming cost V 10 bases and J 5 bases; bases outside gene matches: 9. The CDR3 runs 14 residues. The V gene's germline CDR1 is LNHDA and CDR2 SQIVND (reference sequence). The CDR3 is CATAIGTGGYGYTF. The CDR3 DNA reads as TGTGCCACTGCCATTGGGACAGGGGGTTATGGCTACACCTTC.

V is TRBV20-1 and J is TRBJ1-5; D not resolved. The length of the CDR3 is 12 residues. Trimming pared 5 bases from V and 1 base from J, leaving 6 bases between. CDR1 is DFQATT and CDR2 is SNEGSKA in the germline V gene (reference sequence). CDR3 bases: TGCAGTGCTGCTCCAAGCAATCAGCCCCAGCATTTT. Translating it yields CSAAPSNQPQHF.

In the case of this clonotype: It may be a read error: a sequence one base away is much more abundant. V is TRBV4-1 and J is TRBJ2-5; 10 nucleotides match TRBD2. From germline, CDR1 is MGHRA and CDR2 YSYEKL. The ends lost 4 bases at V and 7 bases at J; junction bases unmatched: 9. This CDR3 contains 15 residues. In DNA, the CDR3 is TGCGCCAGCAGCCGAGAGAAGGGACTAGCGAGGACCCAGTACTTC. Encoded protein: CASSREKGLARTQYF.

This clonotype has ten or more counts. The CDR3 coding sequence is TGTGCCAGCAGCCCGAGCGGGAGCTCCTACAATGAGCAGTTCTTC. Translated, it gives CASSPSGSSYNEQFF. The chain links TRBV3-1 to TRBJ2-1; 8 bases agree with TRBD2. CDR1 and CDR2 from the germline V gene are LGHDT and YNNKEL (reference sequence). V shed 4 bases, J shed 0 bases, and the junction held 2 bases outside the gene matches. CDR3 length: 15 amino acids.

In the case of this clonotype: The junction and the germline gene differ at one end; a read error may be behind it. The CDR3 here is CAISRAGIAYEKYF. Written as DNA, the CDR3 is TGTGCCATCAGTAGAGCGGGGATCGCCTACGAGAAGTACTTC. The V gene is TRBV10-3, the J gene TRBJ2-7; 7 bases align to TRBD2. The CDR3 loop spans 14 amino acids. Germline V CDR1 and CDR2: ENHRY, SYGVKD.

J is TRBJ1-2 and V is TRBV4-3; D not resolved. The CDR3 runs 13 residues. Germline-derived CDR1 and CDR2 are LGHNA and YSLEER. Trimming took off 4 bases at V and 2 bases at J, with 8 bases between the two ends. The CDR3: CASSLGSNYGYTF. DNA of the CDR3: TGCGCCAGCAGCCTCGGCAGCAACTATGGCTACACCTTC.

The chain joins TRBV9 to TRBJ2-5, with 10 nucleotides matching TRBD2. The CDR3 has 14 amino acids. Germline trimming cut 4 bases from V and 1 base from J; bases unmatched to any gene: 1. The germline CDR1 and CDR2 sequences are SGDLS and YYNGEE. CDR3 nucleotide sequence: TGTGCCAGCAGCAAGCGGGGGGGCCAAGAGACCCAGTACTTC. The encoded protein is CASSKRGGQETQYF.

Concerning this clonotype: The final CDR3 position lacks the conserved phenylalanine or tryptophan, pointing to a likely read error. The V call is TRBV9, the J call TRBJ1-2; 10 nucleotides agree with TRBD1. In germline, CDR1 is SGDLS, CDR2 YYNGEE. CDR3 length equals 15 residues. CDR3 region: CACSGARDRGEGYTL. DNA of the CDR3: TGTGCCTGCAGCGGGGCCCGGGACAGGGGTGAAGGCTACACCCTC.

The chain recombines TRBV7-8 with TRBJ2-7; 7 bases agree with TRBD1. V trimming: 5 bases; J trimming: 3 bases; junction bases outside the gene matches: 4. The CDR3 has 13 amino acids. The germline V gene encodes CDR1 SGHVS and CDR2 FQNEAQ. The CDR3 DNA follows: TGTGCCAGCAGCAACGGACAGGACTACGAGCAGTACTTC. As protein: CASSNGQDYEQYF.

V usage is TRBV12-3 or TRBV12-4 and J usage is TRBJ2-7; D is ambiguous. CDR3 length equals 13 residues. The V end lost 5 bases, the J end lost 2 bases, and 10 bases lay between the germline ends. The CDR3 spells CASSKTEAYEQYF. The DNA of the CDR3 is TGTGCCAGCAGTAAGACGGAAGCCTACGAGCAGTACTTC.

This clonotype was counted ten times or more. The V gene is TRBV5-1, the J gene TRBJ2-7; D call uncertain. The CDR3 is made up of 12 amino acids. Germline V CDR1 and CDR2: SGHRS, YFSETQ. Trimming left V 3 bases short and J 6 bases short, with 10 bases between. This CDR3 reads CASSWQEGEQYF. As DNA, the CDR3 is TGCGCCAGCAGCTGGCAGGAAGGCGAGCAGTACTTC. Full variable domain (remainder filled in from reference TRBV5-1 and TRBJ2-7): KAGVTQTPRYLIKTRGQQVTLSCSPISGHRSVSWYQQTPGQGLQFLFEYFSETQRNKGNFPGRFSGRQFSNSRSEMNVSTLELGDSALYLCASSWQEGEQYFGPGTRLTVT.

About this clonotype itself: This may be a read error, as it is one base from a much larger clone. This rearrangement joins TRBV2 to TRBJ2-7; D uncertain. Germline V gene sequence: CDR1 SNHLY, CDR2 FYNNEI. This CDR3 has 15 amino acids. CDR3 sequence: CASSELEPLLYEQCF. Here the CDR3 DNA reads TGTGCCAGCAGTGAGCTAGAGCCCCTACTCTACGAGCAGTGCTTC.

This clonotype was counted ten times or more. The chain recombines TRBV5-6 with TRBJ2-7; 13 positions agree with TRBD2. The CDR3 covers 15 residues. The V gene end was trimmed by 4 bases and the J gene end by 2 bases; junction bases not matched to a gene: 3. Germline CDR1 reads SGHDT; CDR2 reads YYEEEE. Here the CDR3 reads CASSILAGGPYEQYV. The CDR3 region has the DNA TGTGCCAGCAGCATACTAGCGGGGGGGCCCTACGAGCAGTACGTC.

This CDR3 reads CATSTGGGQDGYTF. In DNA form, the CDR3 reads TGTGCCACCAGCACCGGGGGCGGGCAGGATGGCTACACCTTC. J is TRBJ1-2 and V is TRBV15; D might be TRBD1 (6 bases). Germline loops: CDR1 LNHNV, CDR2 YYDKDF (reference sequence). V lost 4 bases, J lost 6 bases, and 15 bases lay in between. The CDR3 totals 14 residues.

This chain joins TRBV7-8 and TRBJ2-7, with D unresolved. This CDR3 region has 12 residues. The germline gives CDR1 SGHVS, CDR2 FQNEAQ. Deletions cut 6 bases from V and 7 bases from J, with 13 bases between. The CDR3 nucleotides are TGTGCCAGCAGTTTAATTCCCGGGGAGCAGTACTTC. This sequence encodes CASSLIPGEQYF.

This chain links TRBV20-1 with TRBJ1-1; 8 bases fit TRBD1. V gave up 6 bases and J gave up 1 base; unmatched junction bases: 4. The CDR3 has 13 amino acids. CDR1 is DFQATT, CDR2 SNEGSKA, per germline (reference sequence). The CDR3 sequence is CSAPDRGNTEAFF. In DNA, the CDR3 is TGCAGTGCACCCGACAGGGGGAACACTGAAGCTTTCTTT.

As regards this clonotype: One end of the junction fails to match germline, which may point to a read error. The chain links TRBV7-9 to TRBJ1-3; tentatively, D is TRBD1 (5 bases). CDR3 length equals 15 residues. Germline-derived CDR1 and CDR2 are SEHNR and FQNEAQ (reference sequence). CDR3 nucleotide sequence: TGCGCCAGCAGGGCGAGCGCGGGCTCTGGAAACACCATATATTTT. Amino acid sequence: CASRASAGSGNTIYF.

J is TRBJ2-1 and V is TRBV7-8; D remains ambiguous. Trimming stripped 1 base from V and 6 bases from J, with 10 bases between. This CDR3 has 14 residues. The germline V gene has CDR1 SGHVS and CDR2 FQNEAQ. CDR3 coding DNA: TGTGCCAGCAGCTTAGTTGGGTTGGGCAATGAGCAGTTCTTC. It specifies CASSLVGLGNEQFF.

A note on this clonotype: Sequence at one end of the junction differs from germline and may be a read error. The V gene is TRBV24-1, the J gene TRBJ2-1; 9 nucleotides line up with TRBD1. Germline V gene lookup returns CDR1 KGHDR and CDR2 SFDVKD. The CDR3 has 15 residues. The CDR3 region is CASSFGQGFYNEQFF. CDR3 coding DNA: TGTGCCAGCAGTTTCGGACAGGGGTTCTACAATGAGCAGTTCTTC.

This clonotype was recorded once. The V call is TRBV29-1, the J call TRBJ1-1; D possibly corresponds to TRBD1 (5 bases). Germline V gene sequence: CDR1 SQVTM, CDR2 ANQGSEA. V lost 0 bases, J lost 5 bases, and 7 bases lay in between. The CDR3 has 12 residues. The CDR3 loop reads CSVEEGGTEAFF. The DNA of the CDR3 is TGCAGCGTTGAAGAGGGGGGAACTGAAGCTTTCTTT.

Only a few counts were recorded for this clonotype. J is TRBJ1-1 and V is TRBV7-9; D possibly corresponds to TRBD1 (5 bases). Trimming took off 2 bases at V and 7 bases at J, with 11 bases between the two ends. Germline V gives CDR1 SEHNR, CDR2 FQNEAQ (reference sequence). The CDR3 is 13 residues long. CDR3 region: CASSLLRGDEAFF. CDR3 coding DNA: TGTGCCAGCAGCTTATTGCGGGGGGATGAAGCTTTCTTT. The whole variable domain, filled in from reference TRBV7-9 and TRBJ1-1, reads DTGVSQNPRHKITKRGQNVTFRCDPISEHNRLYWYRQTLGQGPEFLTYFQNEAQLEKSRLLSDRFSAERPKGSFSTLEIQRTEQGDSAMYLCASSLLRGDEAFFGQGTRLTVV.

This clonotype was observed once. The chain's CDR3 is CSVEDTREKQAYNEQFF. CDR3 nucleotides: TGCAGCGTTGAAGATACAAGGGAAAAGCAGGCTTACAATGAGCAGTTCTTC. This chain links TRBV29-1 with TRBJ2-1; no reliable D call. Germline CDR1 is SQVTM and CDR2 is ANQGSEA. The germline V and J ends were trimmed by 0 bases and 4 bases, with 19 bases remaining between them. The CDR3 totals 17 residues.

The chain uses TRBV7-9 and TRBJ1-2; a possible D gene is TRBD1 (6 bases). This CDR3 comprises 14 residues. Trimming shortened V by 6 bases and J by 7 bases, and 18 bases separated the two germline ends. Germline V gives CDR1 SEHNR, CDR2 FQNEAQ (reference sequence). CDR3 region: CASSTTDSRGGYTF. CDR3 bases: TGTGCCAGCAGTACGACAGACTCCAGGGGTGGCTACACCTTC.

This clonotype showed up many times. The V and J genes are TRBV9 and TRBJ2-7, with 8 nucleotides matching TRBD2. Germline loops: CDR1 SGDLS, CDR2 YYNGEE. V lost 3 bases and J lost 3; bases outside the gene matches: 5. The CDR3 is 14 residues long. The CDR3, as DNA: TGTGCCAGCAGCGCGCCCGGGGGGGACTACGAGCAGTACTTC. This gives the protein CASSAPGGDYEQYF.